The TCR beta chain described here comes from a study of identical twins. Germline-derived CDR1 and CDR2 are SNHLY and FYNNEI. Trimming cost V 6 bases and J 6 bases, with 18 bases left between them. The CDR3 loop spans 15 amino acids. This clonotype has just a few counts. TCRdb itself ran the 5' RACE reads through MiXCR, one entry per CDR3 protein. This table holds around 690,000 distinct CDR3 sequences, about 20% found once. The same data also contributed to another study, on T cells expressing NK-cell markers. This second study notes: In the group of eight sequenced donors, seven were HCMV-seropositive and one was seronegative.

Material: PBMCs. This receptor was obtained from a woman aged 18-29 years in good health. The rearrangement uses TRBV2 and TRBJ2-1; D is unclear. CDR3 amino acids: CASRGVWGRSNEQFF. Written as DNA, the CDR3 is TGTGCCAGCAGAGGCGTCTGGGGTAGAAGCAATGAGCAGTTCTTC. Supplemented by reference TRBV2 and TRBJ2-1, the full variable domain reads EPEVTQTPSHQVTQMGQEVILRCVPISNHLYFYWYRQILGQKVEFLVSFYNNEISEKSEIFDDQFSVERPDGSNFTLKIRSTKLEDSAMYFCASRGVWGRSNEQFFGPGTRLTVL.